The 7 T cell receptor beta chains listed next were all sequenced from one sample in a study of human T cells and chemical hapten exposure (dated by TCRdb to the early 2020s). The time point label here, explained by the study, means: patch test 3, about 24 weeks after DPC sensitization. The sample's treatment or condition label, in plain terms: therapeutic diphenylcyclopropenone sensitization with weekly scalp DPC. To prepare the library, RACE was applied. The run used a NextSeq 500. TCRdb passed the public sequencing reads through fastp at Q25 and MiXCR, retaining productive beta sequences. Identical CDR3 protein sequences are pooled into one entry, listed with their most common genes and DNA. The sample has 85,000 to 100,000 distinct CDR3 sequences on record, roughly a quarter of them singletons. The top ten constitute 9% to 12% of the sample. The sequences come from whole blood, collected in connection with sensitization to the hapten diphenylcyclopropenone (DPC). Receptors were obtained from a man aged 40-49 years with alopecia areata. Some clones in this sample may be carry-over from other donors' samples.

V is TRBV20-1 and J is TRBJ1-2; D is uncertain. This CDR3 has 13 amino acids. The germline V gene has CDR1 DFQATT and CDR2 SNEGSKA (reference sequence). Deletions cut 4 bases from V and 7 bases from J, with 16 bases between. CDR3 sequence (DNA): TGCAGTGCTACCCGACGGAGTAAAGGTGGCTACACCTTC. Translating gives CSATRRSKGGYTF.

The rearrangement uses TRBV9 and TRBJ2-7, with 10 bases lining up with TRBD2. V lost 0 bases to trimming and J lost 3 bases; unmatched junction nucleotides: 0. CDR3 length equals 14 residues. CDR1 is SGDLS and CDR2 is YYNGEE in the germline V gene. This CDR3 reads CASSVASGSYEQYF. The CDR3 DNA sequence: TGTGCCAGCAGCGTAGCTAGCGGGAGCTACGAGCAGTACTTC.

The genes are TRBV5-6 and TRBJ1-4; 7 bases align to TRBD1. V was pared by 0 bases and J by 10 bases, with 6 bases of the junction left unmatched. The germline CDR1 and CDR2 sequences are SGHDT and YYEEEE. This CDR3 is built from 14 residues. Here the CDR3 DNA reads TGTGCCAGCAGCTTGGTTGGAGGGGGCGGAAAACTGTTTTTT. Translating it yields CASSLVGGGGKLFF.

Relative to its sample, this clonotype is medium-sized. The rearrangement joins TRBV7-6 to TRBJ2-5, with 7 bases aligning to TRBD2. The V gene's germline CDR1 is SGHVS and CDR2 FNYEAQ. Losses at the gene ends were 2 bases for V and 2 bases for J; bases not matched to a gene: 5. The CDR3 covers 15 residues. CDR3 DNA: TGTGCCAGCAGCTTAAGCGGGGAGGAACAAGAGACCCAGTACTTC. Its protein is CASSLSGEEQETQYF.

This clonotype was found a few times. V is TRBV7-9 and J is TRBJ1-4, with 7 bases aligning to TRBD1. Germline CDR1 is SEHNR and CDR2 is FQNEAQ (reference sequence). With 1 base clipped from V and 5 bases from J, the junction kept 1 base outside the gene matches. CDR3 length: 14 amino acids. CDR3 nucleotides: TGTGCCAGCAGCTTAGGGACAGGAAATGAAAAACTGTTTTTT. It is translated as CASSLGTGNEKLFF. Using reference TRBV7-9 and TRBJ1-4 for the parts outside the CDR3, the full variable domain is DTGVSQNPRHKITKRGQNVTFRCDPISEHNRLYWYRQTLGQGPEFLTYFQNEAQLEKSRLLSDRFSAERPKGSFSTLEIQRTEQGDSAMYLCASSLGTGNEKLFFGSGTQLSVL.

There are a few counts of this clonotype. J is TRBJ1-2 and V is TRBV2; the D is unclear. The germline CDR1 and CDR2 sequences are SNHLY and FYNNEI. Deletions cut 3 bases from V and 4 bases from J, with 9 bases between. CDR3 size: 13 residues. The CDR3 DNA reads TGTGCCAGCAGTGAGACACAAATCTATGGCTACACCTTC. It translates to CASSETQIYGYTF. The complete variable domain, with remaining parts taken from reference TRBV2 and TRBJ1-2, reads EPEVTQTPSHQVTQMGQEVILRCVPISNHLYFYWYRQILGQKVEFLVSFYNNEISEKSEIFDDQFSVERPDGSNFTLKIRSTKLEDSAMYFCASSETQIYGYTFGSGTRLTVV.

The rearrangement uses TRBV28 and TRBJ2-1; the D gene is possibly TRBD2 (6 bases). V lost 5 bases and J lost 0, with 26 bases in between. In germline, CDR1 is MDHEN, CDR2 SYDVKM. This CDR3 region has 20 residues. Here the CDR3 DNA reads TGTGCCAGCAGTGCCGGAAGGAAGGGAGCTAGCGTCTTCTCCTACAATGAGCAGTTCTTC. It translates to CASSAGRKGASVFSYNEQFF.